These 7 T cell receptor beta chains were all obtained from the same sample, sequenced in a study of T cell responses to AZD1222 COVID-19 vaccine. Repertoires were generated with immunoSEQ multiplex PCR, while TCRdb's copy carries only in-frame clones and drops some. The sample holds under 130,000 clones; about 92% are singletons and the top ten take around 1.2%. The sequencing used peripheral blood, collected on day 0 of AZD1222 vaccination. Receptor source: an adult in good health.

This chain links TRBV7-2 with TRBJ1-1; the D is unclear. The CDR3 has 14 residues. Germline CDR1 is SGHTA and CDR2 is FQGNSA. V lost 1 base to trimming and J lost 8 bases, with 14 bases between them. The CDR3 sequence is CASSLGIQIREAFF. CDR3 in DNA: TGTGCCAGCAGCTTAGGGATTCAGATAAGGGAAGCTTTCTTT.

The CDR3 bases are TGTGCCAGCAGCCCCCAGGGCGCCAGGAGGGCCAATGAGCAGTTCTTC. It translates to CASSPQGARRANEQFF. The chain uses TRBV11-3 and TRBJ2-1; maybe TRBD2 (6 bases). V was trimmed by 5 bases and J by 6 bases, leaving 20 bases between them. In germline, CDR1 is SGHNT, CDR2 YENEEA. This CDR3 comprises 16 residues. The whole variable domain, filled in from reference TRBV11-3 and TRBJ2-1, reads EAGVVQSPRYKIIEKKQPVAFWCNPISGHNTLYWYLQNLGQGPELLIRYENEEAVDDSQLPKDRFSAERLKGVDSTLKIQPAELGDSAVYLCASSPQGARRANEQFFGPGTRLTVL.

The chain carries TRBV6-5 and TRBJ1-2; 9 positions match TRBD1. Germline CDR1 reads MNHEY; CDR2 reads SVGAGI. V was clipped by 6 bases and J by 7 bases; unmatched bases: 6. The CDR3 covers 13 residues. The DNA for the CDR3 is TGTGCCAGCAGGGAGGGACAGGGCCTTGGCTACACCTTC. As protein: CASREGQGLGYTF.

V usage is TRBV27 and J usage is TRBJ2-5; the match to TRBD1 covers 7 bases. The germline gives CDR1 MNHEY, CDR2 SMNVEV (reference sequence). V shed 8 bases and J 4 bases; nucleotides not matched to a gene: 10. The CDR3 extends over 14 amino acids. In DNA form, the CDR3 reads TGTGCCAGCGGCGACAGGGTGGGAAGAGAGACCCAGTACTTC. As protein: CASGDRVGRETQYF.

This rearrangement joins TRBV7-3 to TRBJ2-2; 10 nucleotides agree with TRBD2. There are 19 residues in the CDR3. V shed 5 bases and J 4 bases; nucleotides not matched to a gene: 16. Germline V CDR1 and CDR2: SGHTA, FQGTGA. CDR3 bases: TGTGCCAGCAGCCCTAATCGGGTGGGGCTAGCGGGAGCCACCGGGGAGCTGTTTTTT. Its translation is CASSPNRVGLAGATGELFF. The variable domain in full, with the rest retrieved from reference TRBV7-3 and TRBJ2-2, is GAGVSQTPSNKVTEKGKYVELRCDPISGHTALYWYRQSLGQGPEFLIYFQGTGAADDSGLPNDRFFAVRPEGSVSTLKIQRTERGDSAVYLCASSPNRVGLAGATGELFFGEGSRLTVL.

This clone was recorded a few times. The chain recombines TRBV29-1 with TRBJ1-2; the D is unclear. The germline V and J ends were trimmed by 3 bases and 6 bases, with 14 bases remaining between them. Germline assignment: CDR1 SQVTM and CDR2 ANQGSEA. CDR3 length: 13 residues. DNA for the CDR3: TGCAGCGTTGATCTTGGGGAATGGAATGGCTACACCTTC. Its translation: CSVDLGEWNGYTF.

The chain employs TRBV7-3 and TRBJ2-2; 12 bases align to TRBD1. This CDR3 spans 18 amino acids. The trim removed 4 bases at V and 7 bases at J, leaving 13 bases unmatched. Germline V gene lookup returns CDR1 SGHTA and CDR2 FQGTGA. CDR3 DNA: TGTGCCAGCAGCTCTTTCTTGGGACAGGGGGCGTTCGGCGGGGAGCTGTTTTTT. Translated, it gives CASSSFLGQGAFGGELFF.